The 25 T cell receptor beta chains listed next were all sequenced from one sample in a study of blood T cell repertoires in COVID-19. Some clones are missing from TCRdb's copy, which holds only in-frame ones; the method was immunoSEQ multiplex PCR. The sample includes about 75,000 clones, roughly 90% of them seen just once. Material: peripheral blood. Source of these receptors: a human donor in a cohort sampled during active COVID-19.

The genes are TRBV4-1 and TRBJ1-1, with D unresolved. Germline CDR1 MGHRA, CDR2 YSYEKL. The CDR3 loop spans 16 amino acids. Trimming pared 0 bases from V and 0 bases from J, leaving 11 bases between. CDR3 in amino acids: CASSQDSAGLNTEAFF. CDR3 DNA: TGCGCCAGCAGCCAAGATTCGGCAGGCCTGAACACTGAAGCTTTCTTT.

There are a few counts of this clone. The CDR3 is CASSSGGTNEKLFF. In DNA form, the CDR3 reads TGTGCCAGCAGCTCGGGGGGAACTAATGAAAAACTGTTTTTT. The genes are TRBV5-4 and TRBJ1-4; TRBD1 is a possible D gene (5 bases). Germline V lookup: CDR1 SGHNT, CDR2 YYREEE (reference sequence). The CDR3 extends over 14 amino acids. V lost 3 bases, J lost 1 base, and 7 bases lay in between.

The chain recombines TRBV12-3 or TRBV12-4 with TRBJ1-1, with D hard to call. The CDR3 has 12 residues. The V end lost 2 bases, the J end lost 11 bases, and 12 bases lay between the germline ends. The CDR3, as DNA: TGTGCCAGCAGTTTAACTCGGTCCGTGGCTTTCTTT. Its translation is CASSLTRSVAFF.

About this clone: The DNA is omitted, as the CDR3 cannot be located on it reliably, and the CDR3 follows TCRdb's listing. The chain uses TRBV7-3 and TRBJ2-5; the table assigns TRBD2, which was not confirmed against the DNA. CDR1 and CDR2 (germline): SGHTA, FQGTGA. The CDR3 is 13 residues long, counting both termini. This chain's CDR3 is CASSFGSGETQYF.

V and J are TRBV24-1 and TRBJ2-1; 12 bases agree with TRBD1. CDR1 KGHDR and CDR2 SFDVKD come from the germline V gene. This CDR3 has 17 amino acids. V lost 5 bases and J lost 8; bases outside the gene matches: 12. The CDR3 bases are TGTGCCACCAGTGCCCCGAGGGACAGGGGGCGCAGCTATGAGCAGTTCTTC. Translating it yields CATSAPRDRGRSYEQFF.

In nucleotides, the CDR3 is TGTGCCAGCAGCGTGGGGACAGTCAACTCTGGAAACACCATATATTTT. Its protein is CASSVGTVNSGNTIYF. The rearrangement links TRBV7-3 to TRBJ1-3, with TRBD1 matching 7 bases. CDR3 length equals 16 residues. CDR1 and CDR2 (germline): SGHTA, FQGTGA. V lost 5 bases to trimming and J lost 0 bases; unmatched junction nucleotides: 7.

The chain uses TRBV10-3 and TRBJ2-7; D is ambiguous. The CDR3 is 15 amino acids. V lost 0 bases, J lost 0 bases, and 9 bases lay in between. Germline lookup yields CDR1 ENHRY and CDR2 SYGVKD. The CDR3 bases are TGTGCCATCAGTGAGTCTGTCTCGAGCTCCTACGAGCAGTACTTC. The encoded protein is CAISESVSSSYEQYF.

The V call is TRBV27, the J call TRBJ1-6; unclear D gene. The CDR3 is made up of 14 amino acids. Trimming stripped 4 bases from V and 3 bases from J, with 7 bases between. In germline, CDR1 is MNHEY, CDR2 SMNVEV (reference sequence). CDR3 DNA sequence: TGTGCCAGCAGTTCCCGGGACTATAATTCACCCCTCCACTTT. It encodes CASSSRDYNSPLHF.

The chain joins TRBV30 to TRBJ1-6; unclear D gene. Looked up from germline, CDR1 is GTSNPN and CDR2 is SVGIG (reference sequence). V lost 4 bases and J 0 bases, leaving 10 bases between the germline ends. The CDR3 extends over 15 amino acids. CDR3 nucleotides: TGTGCCTGGAACAACCGGAGCTCCTATAATTCACCCCTCCACTTT. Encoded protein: CAWNNRSSYNSPLHF. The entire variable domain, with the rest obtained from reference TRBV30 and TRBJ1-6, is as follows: SQTIHQWPATLVQPVGSPLSLECTVEGTSNPNLYWYRQAAGRGLQLLFYSVGIGQISSEVPQNLSASRPQDRQFILSSKKLLLSDSGFYLCAWNNRSSYNSPLHFGNGTRLTVT.

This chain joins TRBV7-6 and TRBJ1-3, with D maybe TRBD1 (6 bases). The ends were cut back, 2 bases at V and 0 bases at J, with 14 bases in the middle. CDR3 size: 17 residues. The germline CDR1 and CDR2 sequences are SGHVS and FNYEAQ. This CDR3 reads CASSLTGLTTSGNTIYF. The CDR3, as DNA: TGTGCCAGCAGCTTAACAGGGCTAACAACCTCTGGAAACACCATATATTTT. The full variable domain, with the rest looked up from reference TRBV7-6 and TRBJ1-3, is GAGVSQSPRYKVTKRGQDVALRCDPISGHVSLYWYRQALGQGPEFLTYFNYEAQQDKSGLPNDRFSAERPEGSISTLTIQRTEQRDSAMYRCASSLTGLTTSGNTIYFGEGSWLTVV.

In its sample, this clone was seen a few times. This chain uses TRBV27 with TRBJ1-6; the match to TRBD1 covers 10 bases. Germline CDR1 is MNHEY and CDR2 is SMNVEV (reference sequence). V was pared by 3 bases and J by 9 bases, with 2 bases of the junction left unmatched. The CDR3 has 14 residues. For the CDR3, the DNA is TGTGCCAGCAGTTTGTGGGACAGGGGTTCACCCCTCCACTTT. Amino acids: CASSLWDRGSPLHF.

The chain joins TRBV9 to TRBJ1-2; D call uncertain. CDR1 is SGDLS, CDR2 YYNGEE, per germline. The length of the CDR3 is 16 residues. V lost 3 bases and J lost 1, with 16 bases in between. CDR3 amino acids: CASSAPGGGDNYGYTF. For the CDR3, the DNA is TGTGCCAGCAGCGCCCCGGGAGGCGGGGATAACTATGGCTACACCTTC.

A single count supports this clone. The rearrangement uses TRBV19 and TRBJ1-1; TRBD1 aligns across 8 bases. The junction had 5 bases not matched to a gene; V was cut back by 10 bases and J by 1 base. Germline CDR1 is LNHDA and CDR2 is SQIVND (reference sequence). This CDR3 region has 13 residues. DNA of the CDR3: TGTGCCATGCGGGACAGGAGGAACACTGAAGCTTTCTTT. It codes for CAMRDRRNTEAFF.

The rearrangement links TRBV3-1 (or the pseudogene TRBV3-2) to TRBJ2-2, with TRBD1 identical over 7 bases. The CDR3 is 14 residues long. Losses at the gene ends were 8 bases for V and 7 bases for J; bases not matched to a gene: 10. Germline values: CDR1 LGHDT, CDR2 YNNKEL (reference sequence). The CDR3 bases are TGTGCCAGCGCCGATTTAGGGGGCGGCGGGGAGCTGTTTTTT. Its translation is CASADLGGGGELFF.

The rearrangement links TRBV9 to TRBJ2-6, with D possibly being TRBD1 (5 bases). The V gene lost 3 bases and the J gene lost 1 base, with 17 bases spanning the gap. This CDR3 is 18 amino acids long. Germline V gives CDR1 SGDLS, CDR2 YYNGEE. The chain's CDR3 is CASSAVGVGESGANVLTF. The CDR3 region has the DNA TGTGCCAGCAGCGCCGTTGGGGTAGGGGAATCTGGGGCCAACGTCCTGACTTTC. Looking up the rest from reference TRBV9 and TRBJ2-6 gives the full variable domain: DSGVTQTPKHLITATGQRVTLRCSPRSGDLSVYWYQQSLDQGLQFLIQYYNGEERAKGNILERFSAQQFPDLHSELNLSSLELGDSALYFCASSAVGVGESGANVLTFGAGSRLTVL.

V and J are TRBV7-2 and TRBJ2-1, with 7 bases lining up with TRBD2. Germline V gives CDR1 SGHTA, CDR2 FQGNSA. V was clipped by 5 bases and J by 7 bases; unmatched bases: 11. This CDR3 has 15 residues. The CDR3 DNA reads TGTGCCAGCAGCACCGGAGGACTAGGGTTGAATGAGCAGTTCTTC. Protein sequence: CASSTGGLGLNEQFF. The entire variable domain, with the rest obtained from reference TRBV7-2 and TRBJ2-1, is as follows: GAGVSQSPSNKVTEKGKDVELRCDPISGHTALYWYRQSLGQGLEFLIYFQGNSAPDKSGLPSDRFSAERTGGSVSTLTIQRTQQEDSAVYLCASSTGGLGLNEQFFGPGTRLTVL.

The CDR3 coding sequence is TGTGCCAGCAGCCTGCAGGGGGCATCTAACTATGGCTACACCTTC. It is translated as CASSLQGASNYGYTF. The genes are TRBV2 and TRBJ1-2; 8 bases match TRBD1. With 6 bases clipped from V and 0 bases from J, the junction kept 6 bases outside the gene matches. Germline V gene data show CDR1 as SNHLY and CDR2 as FYNNEI. This CDR3 is built from 15 residues. The whole variable domain, remainder taken from reference TRBV2 and TRBJ1-2, is EPEVTQTPSHQVTQMGQEVILRCVPISNHLYFYWYRQILGQKVEFLVSFYNNEISEKSEIFDDQFSVERPDGSNFTLKIRSTKLEDSAMYFCASSLQGASNYGYTFGSGTRLTVV.

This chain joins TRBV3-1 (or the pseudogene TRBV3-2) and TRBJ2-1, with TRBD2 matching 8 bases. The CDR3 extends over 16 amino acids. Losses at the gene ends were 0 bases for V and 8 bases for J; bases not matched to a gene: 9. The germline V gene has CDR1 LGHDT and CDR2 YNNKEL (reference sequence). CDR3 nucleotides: TGTGCCAGCAGCCAAGATGCGAGCGGGAGTATCCATGAGCAGTTCTTC. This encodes CASSQDASGSIHEQFF.

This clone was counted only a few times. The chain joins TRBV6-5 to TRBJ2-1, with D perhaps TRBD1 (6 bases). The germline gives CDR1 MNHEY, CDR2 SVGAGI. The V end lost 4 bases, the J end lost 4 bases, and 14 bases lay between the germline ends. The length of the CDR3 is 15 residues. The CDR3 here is CASSFGTTVYNEQFF. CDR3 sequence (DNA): TGTGCCAGCAGTTTCGGGACAACCGTATACAATGAGCAGTTCTTC.

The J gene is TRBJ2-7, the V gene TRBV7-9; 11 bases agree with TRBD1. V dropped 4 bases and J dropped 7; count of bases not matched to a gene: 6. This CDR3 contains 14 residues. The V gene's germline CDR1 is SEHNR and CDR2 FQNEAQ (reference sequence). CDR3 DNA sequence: TGTGCCAGCAGCTACGGACAGGGGGCGCGTGAGCAGTACTTC. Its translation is CASSYGQGAREQYF.

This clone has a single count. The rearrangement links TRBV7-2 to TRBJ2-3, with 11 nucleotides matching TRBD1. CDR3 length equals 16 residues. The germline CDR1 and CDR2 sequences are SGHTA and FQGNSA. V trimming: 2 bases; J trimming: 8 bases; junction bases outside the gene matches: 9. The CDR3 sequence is CASSLNFGQGAGTQYF. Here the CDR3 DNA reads TGTGCCAGCAGCTTAAATTTTGGACAGGGGGCTGGTACGCAGTATTTT.

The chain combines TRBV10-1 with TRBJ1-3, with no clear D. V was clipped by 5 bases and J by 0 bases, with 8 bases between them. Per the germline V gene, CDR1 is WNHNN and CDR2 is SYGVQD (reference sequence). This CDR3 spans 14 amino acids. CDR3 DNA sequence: TGCGCCAGCAGTATGACACGCTCTGGAAACACCATATATTTT. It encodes CASSMTRSGNTIYF.

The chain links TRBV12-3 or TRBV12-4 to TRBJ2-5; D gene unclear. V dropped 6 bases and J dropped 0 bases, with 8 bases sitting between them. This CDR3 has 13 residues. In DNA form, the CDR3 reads TGTGCCAGCAGACAAGACTACCAAGAGACCCAGTACTTC. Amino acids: CASRQDYQETQYF.

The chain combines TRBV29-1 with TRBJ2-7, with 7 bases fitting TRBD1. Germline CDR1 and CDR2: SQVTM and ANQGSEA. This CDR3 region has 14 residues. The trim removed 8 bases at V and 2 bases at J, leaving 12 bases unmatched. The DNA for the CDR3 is TGCAGCATTCGACAGGGAGAGGGACCCTACGAGCAGTACTTC. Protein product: CSIRQGEGPYEQYF.

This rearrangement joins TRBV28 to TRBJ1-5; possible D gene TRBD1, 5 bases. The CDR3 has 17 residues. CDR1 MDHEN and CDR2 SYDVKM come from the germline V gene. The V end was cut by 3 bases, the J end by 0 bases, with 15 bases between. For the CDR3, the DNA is TGTGCCAGCAGTTTGGGGTCGCCAGGGCGTAGCAATCAGCCCCAGCATTTT. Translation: CASSLGSPGRSNQPQHF.